Following are 5 T cell receptor beta chains from one sample sequenced in a study of blood T cell repertoires in COVID-19. Some clones are missing from TCRdb's copy, which holds only in-frame ones; the method was immunoSEQ multiplex PCR. The repertoire consists of over 20,000 clones, with around 92% occurring once and the leading ten covering around 2.2%. Sequenced sample: peripheral blood. The receptors originated from a human donor in a cohort sampled during active COVID-19.

The rearrangement joins TRBV5-1 to TRBJ2-7, with TRBD1 matching over 7 bases. The CDR3 runs to 13 residues. Germline V gene sequence: CDR1 SGHRS, CDR2 YFSETQ. The ends lost 1 base at V and 2 bases at J; junction bases unmatched: 0. The CDR3 DNA reads as TGCGCCAGCAGCTTGACAGGGGCCTACGAGCAGTACTTC. It encodes CASSLTGAYEQYF. Variable domain in full (rest from reference TRBV5-1 and TRBJ2-7): KAGVTQTPRYLIKTRGQQVTLSCSPISGHRSVSWYQQTPGQGLQFLFEYFSETQRNKGNFPGRFSGRQFSNSRSEMNVSTLELGDSALYLCASSLTGAYEQYFGPGTRLTVT.

This clone was found once. In nucleotides, the CDR3 is TGTGCCAGCAGCTTGGCCAGCGGGGCATACAATGAGCAGTTCTTC. It codes for CASSLASGAYNEQFF. The chain carries TRBV5-4 and TRBJ2-1; 7 bases align to TRBD2. The CDR3 totals 15 residues. V shed 0 bases and J 4 bases; nucleotides not matched to a gene: 4. Germline V lookup: CDR1 SGHNT, CDR2 YYREEE (reference sequence). Supplemented by reference TRBV5-4 and TRBJ2-1, the full variable domain reads ETGVTQSPTHLIKTRGQQVTLRCSSQSGHNTVSWYQQALGQGPQFIFQYYREEENGRGNFPPRFSGLQFPNYSSELNVNALELDDSALYLCASSLASGAYNEQFFGPGTRLTVL.

V usage is TRBV5-1 and J usage is TRBJ1-5, with 7 positions matching TRBD1. The germline V gene has CDR1 SGHRS and CDR2 YFSETQ. V trimming: 2 bases; J trimming: 2 bases; junction bases outside the gene matches: 1. The CDR3 spans 14 residues. The CDR3 DNA is TGCGCCAGCAGCTTCGGGACAGGCAATCAGCCCCAGCATTTT. Translating it yields CASSFGTGNQPQHF.

The chain carries TRBV6-5 and TRBJ1-5; no clear D gene. CDR3 length equals 15 residues. V gave up 7 bases and J gave up 4 bases, with 17 bases separating them. Germline V CDR1 and CDR2: MNHEY, SVGAGI. CDR3 coding DNA: TGTGCCAGCACCGAGTGGACTTCCCAGAATCAGCCCCAGCATTTT. Translated: CASTEWTSQNQPQHF.

This clone was found once. The chain joins TRBV3-1 (or the pseudogene TRBV3-2) to TRBJ2-5; TRBD1 might be the D (6 bases). From germline, CDR1 is LGHDT and CDR2 YNNKEL (reference sequence). The CDR3 is 16 residues long. The V and J ends lost 4 bases and 4 bases respectively, with 19 bases between them. For the CDR3, the DNA is TGTGCCAGCAGCCTAACGGGGACATTTTTGAGAGAGACCCAGTACTTC. Translated: CASSLTGTFLRETQYF.